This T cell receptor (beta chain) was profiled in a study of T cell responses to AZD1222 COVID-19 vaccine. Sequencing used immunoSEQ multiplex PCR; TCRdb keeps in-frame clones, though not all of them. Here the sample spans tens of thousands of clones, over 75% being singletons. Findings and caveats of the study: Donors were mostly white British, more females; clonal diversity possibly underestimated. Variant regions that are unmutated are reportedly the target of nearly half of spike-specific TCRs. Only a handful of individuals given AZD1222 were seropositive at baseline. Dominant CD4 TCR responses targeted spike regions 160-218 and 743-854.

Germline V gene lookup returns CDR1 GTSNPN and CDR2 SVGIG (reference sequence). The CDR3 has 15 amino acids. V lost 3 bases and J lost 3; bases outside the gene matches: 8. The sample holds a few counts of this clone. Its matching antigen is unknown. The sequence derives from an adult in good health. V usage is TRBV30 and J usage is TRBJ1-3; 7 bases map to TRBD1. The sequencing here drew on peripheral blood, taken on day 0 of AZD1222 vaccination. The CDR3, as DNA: TGTGCCTGGAGAGGGGTACCAGGGGGTGGAAACACCATATATTTT. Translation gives CAWRGVPGGGNTIYF.